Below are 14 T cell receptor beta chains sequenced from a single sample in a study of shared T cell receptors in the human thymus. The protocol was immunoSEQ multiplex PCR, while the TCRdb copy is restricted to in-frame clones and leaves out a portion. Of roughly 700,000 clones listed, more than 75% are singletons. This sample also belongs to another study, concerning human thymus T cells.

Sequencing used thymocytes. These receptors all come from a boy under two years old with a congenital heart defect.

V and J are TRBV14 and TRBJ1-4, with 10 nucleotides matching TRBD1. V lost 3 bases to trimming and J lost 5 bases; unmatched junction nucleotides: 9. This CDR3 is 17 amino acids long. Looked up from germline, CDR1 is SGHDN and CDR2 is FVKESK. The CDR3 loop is CASSHRDRGLGNEKLFF. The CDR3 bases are TGTGCCAGCAGCCACAGGGACAGGGGCTTGGGGAATGAAAAACTGTTTTTT. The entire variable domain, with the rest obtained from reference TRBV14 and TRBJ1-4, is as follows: EAGVTQFPSHSVIEKGQTVTLRCDPISGHDNLYWYRRVMGKEIKFLLHFVKESKQDESGMPNNRFLAERTGGTYSTLKVQPAELEDSGVYFCASSHRDRGLGNEKLFFGSGTQLSVL.

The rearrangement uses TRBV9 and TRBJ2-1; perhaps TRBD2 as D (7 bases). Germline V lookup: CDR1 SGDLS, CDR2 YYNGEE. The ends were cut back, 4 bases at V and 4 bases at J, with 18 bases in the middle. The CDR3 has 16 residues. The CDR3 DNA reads TGTGCCAGCAGCATAAGAGGGGGGGTAGGGTACAATGAGCAGTTCTTC. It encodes CASSIRGGVGYNEQFF.

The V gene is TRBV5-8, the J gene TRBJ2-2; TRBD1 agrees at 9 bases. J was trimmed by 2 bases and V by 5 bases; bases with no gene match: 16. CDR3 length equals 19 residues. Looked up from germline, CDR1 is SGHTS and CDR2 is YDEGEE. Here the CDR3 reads CASRQGTGSEGGNTGELFF. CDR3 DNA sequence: TGTGCCAGCAGGCAAGGGACAGGGTCGGAGGGAGGAAACACCGGGGAGCTGTTTTTT.

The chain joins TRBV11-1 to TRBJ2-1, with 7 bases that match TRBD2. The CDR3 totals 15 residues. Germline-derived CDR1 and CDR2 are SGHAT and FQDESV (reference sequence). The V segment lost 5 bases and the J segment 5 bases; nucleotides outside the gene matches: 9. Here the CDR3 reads CASSSSLAANNEQFF. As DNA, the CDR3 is TGTGCCAGCAGCAGCAGCCTAGCGGCTAACAATGAGCAGTTCTTC.

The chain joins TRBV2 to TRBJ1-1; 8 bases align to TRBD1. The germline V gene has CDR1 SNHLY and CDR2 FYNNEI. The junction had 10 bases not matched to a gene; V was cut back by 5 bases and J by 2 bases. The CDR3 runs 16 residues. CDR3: CASSLGQGARNTEAFF. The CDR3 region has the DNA TGTGCCAGCAGTCTGGGTCAGGGGGCACGAAACACTGAAGCTTTCTTT.

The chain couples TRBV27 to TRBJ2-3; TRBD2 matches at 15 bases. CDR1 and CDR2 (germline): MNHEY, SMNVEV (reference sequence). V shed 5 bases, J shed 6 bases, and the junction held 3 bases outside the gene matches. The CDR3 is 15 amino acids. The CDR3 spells CASSTGLAGGDTQYF. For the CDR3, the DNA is TGTGCCAGCAGTACGGGACTAGCGGGAGGTGATACGCAGTATTTT.

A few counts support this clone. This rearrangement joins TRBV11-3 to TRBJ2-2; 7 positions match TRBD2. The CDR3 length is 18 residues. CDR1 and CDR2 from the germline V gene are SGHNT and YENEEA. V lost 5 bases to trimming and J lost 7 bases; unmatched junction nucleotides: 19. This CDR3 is CASSPHLTSLLDVGELFF. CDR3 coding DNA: TGTGCCAGCAGCCCGCACTTGACTAGCCTGCTTGATGTCGGGGAGCTGTTTTTT.

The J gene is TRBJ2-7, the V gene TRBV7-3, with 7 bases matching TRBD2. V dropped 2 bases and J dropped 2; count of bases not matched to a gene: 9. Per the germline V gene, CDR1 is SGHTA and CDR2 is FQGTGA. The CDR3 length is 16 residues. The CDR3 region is CASSLYRLAEPYEQYF. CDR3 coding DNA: TGTGCCAGCAGCTTATACCGGCTAGCGGAACCCTACGAGCAGTACTTC.

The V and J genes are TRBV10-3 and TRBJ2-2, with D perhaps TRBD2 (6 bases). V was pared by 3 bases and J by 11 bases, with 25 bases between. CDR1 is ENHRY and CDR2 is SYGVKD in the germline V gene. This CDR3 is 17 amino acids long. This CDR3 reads CAISDPRKRDCNLELFF. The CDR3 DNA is TGTGCCATCAGTGACCCCAGGAAGAGGGACTGTAATTTAGAGCTGTTTTTT.

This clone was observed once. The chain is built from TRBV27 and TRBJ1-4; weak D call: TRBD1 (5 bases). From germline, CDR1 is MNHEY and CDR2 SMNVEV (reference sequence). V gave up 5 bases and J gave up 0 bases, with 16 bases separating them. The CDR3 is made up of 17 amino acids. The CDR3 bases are TGTGCCAGCAGTGGTGGGGGGTACCCCGCAACTAATGAAAAACTGTTTTTT. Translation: CASSGGGYPATNEKLFF.

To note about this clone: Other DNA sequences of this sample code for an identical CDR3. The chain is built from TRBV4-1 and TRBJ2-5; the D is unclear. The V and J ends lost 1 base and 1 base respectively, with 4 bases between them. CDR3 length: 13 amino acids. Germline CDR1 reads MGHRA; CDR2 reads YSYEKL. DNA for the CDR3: TGCGCCAGCAGCCAAGGCGGCCAAGAGACCCAGTACTTC. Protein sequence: CASSQGGQETQYF.

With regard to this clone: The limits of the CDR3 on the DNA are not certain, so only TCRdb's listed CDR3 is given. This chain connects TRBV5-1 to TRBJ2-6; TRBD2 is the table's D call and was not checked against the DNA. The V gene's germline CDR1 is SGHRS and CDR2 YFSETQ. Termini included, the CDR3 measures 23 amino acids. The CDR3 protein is CPSGGGAGRSTSYRCPGANVLTF.

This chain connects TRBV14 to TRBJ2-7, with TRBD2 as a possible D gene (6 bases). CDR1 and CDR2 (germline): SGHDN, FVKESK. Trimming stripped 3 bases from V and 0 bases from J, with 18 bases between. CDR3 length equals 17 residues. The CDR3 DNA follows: TGTGCCAGCAGCCAGGCCCCGGAGGGCGCGAGCTCCTACGAGCAGTACTTC. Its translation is CASSQAPEGASSYEQYF.

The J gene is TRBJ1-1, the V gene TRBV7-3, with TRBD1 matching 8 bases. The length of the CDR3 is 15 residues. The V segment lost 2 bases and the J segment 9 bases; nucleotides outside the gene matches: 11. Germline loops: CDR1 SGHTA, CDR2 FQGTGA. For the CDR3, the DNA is TGTGCCAGCAGCTTAGGGCCGCAGGGGGCAGCGAAAGCTTTCTTT. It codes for CASSLGPQGAAKAFF. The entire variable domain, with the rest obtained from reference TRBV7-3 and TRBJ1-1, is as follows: GAGVSQTPSNKVTEKGKYVELRCDPISGHTALYWYRQSLGQGPEFLIYFQGTGAADDSGLPNDRFFAVRPEGSVSTLKIQRTERGDSAVYLCASSLGPQGAAKAFFGQGTRLTVV.